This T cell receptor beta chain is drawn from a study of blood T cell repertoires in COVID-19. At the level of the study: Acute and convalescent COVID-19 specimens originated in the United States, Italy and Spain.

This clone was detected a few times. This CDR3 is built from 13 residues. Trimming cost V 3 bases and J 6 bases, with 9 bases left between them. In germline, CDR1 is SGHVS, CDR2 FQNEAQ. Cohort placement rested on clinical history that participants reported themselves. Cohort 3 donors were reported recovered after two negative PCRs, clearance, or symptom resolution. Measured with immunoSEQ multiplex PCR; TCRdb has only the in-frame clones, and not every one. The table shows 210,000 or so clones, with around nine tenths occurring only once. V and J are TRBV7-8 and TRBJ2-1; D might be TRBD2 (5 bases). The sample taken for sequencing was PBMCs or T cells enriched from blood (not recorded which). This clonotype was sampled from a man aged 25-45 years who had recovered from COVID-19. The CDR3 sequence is CASSFTSVNEQFF. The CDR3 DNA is TGTGCCAGCAGCTTCACTAGTGTCAATGAGCAGTTCTTC. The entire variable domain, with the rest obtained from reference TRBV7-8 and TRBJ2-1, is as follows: GAGVSQSPRYKVAKRGQDVALRCDPISGHVSLFWYQQALGQGPEFLTYFQNEAQLDKSGLPSDRFFAERPEGSVSTLKIQRTQQEDSAVYLCASSFTSVNEQFFGPGTRLTVL.